The table lists the clone carrying this T cell receptor beta chain with a count of one. The data were produced by immunoSEQ multiplex PCR, yet TCRdb's version contains in-frame clones alone and is incomplete. The table shows about 21,000 clones, with around 90% occurring only once. The data were obtained in a study of T cells in localized non-small cell lung cancer. The sample in question was peripheral blood mononuclear cells, obtained before any cancer treatment. The receptor comes from a male donor older than 55 with stage II lung adenocarcinoma.

CDR3 DNA sequence: TGTGCCAGCAGCTTGGTGTCCAGGGGCGCAGATACGCAGTATTTT. Protein: CASSLVSRGADTQYF. This chain joins TRBV5-6 and TRBJ2-3, with D possibly TRBD1 on 6 matching bases. V lost 0 bases, J lost 4 bases, and 12 bases lay in between. Germline CDR1 reads SGHDT; CDR2 reads YYEEEE. The CDR3 covers 15 residues.